This T cell receptor (beta chain) was identified during a study of CD4 and CD8 cells across lung adenocarcinoma regions. One entry per CDR3 protein, called by TCRdb with MiXCR from the PCR reads. The data contain 15,000 to 20,000 distinct CDR3 sequences, more than 45% of them singletons. The patients had localized lung adenocarcinoma, a non-small cell subtype. The source is a female donor with lung adenocarcinoma. The CD4 and CD8 labels of this study may be unreliable. Sequencing was done on a sample of CD8+ T cells from the center of a lung tumor.

The CDR3 sequence is CASRNRLDRANEQFF. The CDR3 DNA is TGTGCCAGTAGAAACCGACTAGATAGGGCCAATGAGCAGTTCTTC. The chain uses TRBV6-1 and TRBJ2-5; D possibly corresponds to TRBD2 (6 bases). TRBJ2-1 explains the end of the DNA better; the J call may be wrong. The CDR3 consists of 15 residues. CDR1 MNHNS and CDR2 SASEGT come from the germline V gene.